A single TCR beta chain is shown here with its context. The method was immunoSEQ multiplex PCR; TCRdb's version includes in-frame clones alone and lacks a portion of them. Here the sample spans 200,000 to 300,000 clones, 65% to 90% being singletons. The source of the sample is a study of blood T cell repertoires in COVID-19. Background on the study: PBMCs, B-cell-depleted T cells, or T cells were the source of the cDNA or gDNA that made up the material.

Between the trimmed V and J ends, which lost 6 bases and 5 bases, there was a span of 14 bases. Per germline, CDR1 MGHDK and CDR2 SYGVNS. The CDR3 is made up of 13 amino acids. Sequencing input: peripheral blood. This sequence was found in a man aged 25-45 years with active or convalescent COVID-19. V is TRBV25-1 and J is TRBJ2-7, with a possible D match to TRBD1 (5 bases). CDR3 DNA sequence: TGTGCCAGCAGGATGGTAGGGGAAGACGAGCAGTACTTC. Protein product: CASRMVGEDEQYF.